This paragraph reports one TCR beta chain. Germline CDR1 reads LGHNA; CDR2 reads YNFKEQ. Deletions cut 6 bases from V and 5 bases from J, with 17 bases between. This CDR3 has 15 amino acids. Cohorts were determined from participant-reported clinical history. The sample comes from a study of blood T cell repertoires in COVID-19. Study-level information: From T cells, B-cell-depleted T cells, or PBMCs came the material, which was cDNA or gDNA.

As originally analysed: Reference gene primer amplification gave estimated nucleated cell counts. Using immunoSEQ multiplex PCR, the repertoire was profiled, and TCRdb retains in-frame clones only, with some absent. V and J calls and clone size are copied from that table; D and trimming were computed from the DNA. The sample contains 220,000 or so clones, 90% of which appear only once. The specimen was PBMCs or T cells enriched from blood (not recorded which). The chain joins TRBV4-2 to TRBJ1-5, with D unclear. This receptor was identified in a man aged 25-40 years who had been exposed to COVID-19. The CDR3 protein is CASSRTVSGDQPQHF. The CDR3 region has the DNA TGTGCCAGCAGTCGAACGGTGAGCGGCGATCAGCCCCAGCATTTT.